These T cell receptor beta chains were read from a single sample in a study of T cell repertoires in cytomegalovirus infection. TCRdb fed the reads into MiXCR, producing one record per CDR3 protein. The table lists 290,000 or so distinct CDR3 sequences, about 8.8% of them singletons. Sequencing used PBMCs. The receptors shown here come from a human donor in good health (CMV status not recorded). Some clones in this sample may be carry-over from other donors' samples. Each CDR3 is given with its conserved first and last residue. Fields, in order: D gene, V gene, clone size, J gene, CDR3 protein, CDR3 DNA. A D gene is named only where the DNA matches it firmly. For some rows the clone size is stated as once, few or many, or as a class when expanded; others skip it.

>-|TRBV5-6|many|TRBJ1-1
CASNVRGTEAFF
TGTGCCAGCAACGTAAGGGGGACTGAAGCTTTCTTT
>-|TRBV20-1|many|TRBJ1-1
CSASRGVKTEAFF
TGCAGTGCTAGTCGAGGGGTTAAAACTGAAGCTTTCTTT
>-|TRBV4-3|many|TRBJ1-1
CASSRLRVGDTEAFF
TGCGCCAGCAGCCGCCTCCGGGTCGGGGACACTGAAGCTTTCTTT
>-|TRBV25-1|few|TRBJ1-6
CASSGGRGTNSPLHF
TGTGCCAGCAGTGGTGGCAGGGGAACCAATTCACCCCTCCACTTT
>-|TRBV28|many|TRBJ1-5
CASSLYSNQPQHF
TGTGCCAGCAGCCTTTATAGCAATCAGCCCCAGCATTTT
>-|TRBV15|-|TRBJ2-3
CATSRTVTQYF
TGTGCCACCAGCAGGACAGTTACGCAGTATTTT
>-|TRBV7-2|many|TRBJ2-1
CASRGTGVMHHNEQFF
TGTGCCAGCAGAGGAACCGGGGTAATGCACCACAATGAGCAGTTCTTC
>-|TRBV28|few|TRBJ1-6
CASSPDRALGNSPLHF
TGTGCCAGCAGCCCGGACCGAGCCTTAGGAAATTCACCCCTCCACTTT
>-|TRBV5-5|many|TRBJ1-2
CASSLAGYFNYGYTF
TGTGCCAGCAGCTTGGCCGGTTACTTTAACTATGGCTACACCTTC
>-|TRBV28|many|TRBJ2-1
CASSPPGSRADNEQFF
TGTGCCAGCAGTCCCCCAGGGTCGAGGGCAGACAATGAGCAGTTCTTC
>-|TRBV5-5|few|TRBJ2-1
CASSLAETPPYNEQFF
TGTGCCAGCAGCTTGGCCGAGACACCTCCTTACAATGAGCAGTTCTTC
>-|TRBV7-9|many|TRBJ2-3
CASDRTTDTQYF
TGTGCCAGCGATCGGACTACAGATACGCAGTATTTT
>TRBD1|TRBV10-3|-|TRBJ1-1
CAISNTGVTEAFF
TGTGCCATCAGCAACACAGGGGTCACTGAAGCTTTCTTT
>-|TRBV20-1|-|TRBJ1-6
CSAIETGIYSPLHF
TGCAGTGCTATCGAAACCGGGATTTATTCACCCCTCCACTTT
>TRBD1|TRBV12-5|many|TRBJ2-1
CASGDRGLFF
TGTGCTAGTGGCGACAGGGGTCTGTTCTTC
>-|TRBV3-1|-|TRBJ1-1
CASSQARTNTEAFF
TGTGCCAGCAGCCAAGCCAGGACGAACACTGAAGCTTTCTTT
>-|TRBV5-1|many|TRBJ1-6
CASSSHAGLGDSPLHF
TGCGCCAGCAGCTCCCATGCAGGGCTCGGTGATTCACCCCTCCACTTT
>-|TRBV6-5|many|TRBJ2-3
CASTSMGGADTQYF
TGTGCCAGCACCTCAATGGGGGGTGCAGATACGCAGTATTTT
>-|TRBV18|few|TRBJ1-1
CASSSGQTLLNTEAFF
TGTGCCAGCTCATCCGGACAGACCCTGCTGAACACTGAAGCTTTCTTT
>-|TRBV7-9|many|TRBJ2-6
CASRFTGSGANVLTF
TGTGCCAGCAGGTTCACAGGCTCTGGGGCCAACGTCCTGACTTTC
>TRBD1|TRBV20-1|few|TRBJ2-6
CSARPYDRGVSGANVLTF
TGCAGTGCTAGACCTTACGACAGGGGAGTTTCTGGGGCCAACGTCCTGACTTTC
>-|TRBV6-1|many|TRBJ1-5
CASGPSGITSQPQHF
TGTGCCAGCGGACCCTCTGGAATCACTAGTCAGCCCCAGCATTTT
>-|TRBV11-2|many|TRBJ2-2
CASAMGTSNTGELFF
TGTGCCAGCGCGATGGGGACTTCGAACACCGGGGAGCTGTTTTTT
>TRBD2|TRBV7-2|many|TRBJ2-5
CASSLSTSGGARETQYF
TGTGCCAGCAGCCTATCCACTAGCGGGGGGGCGAGAGAGACCCAGTACTTC
>TRBD1|TRBV6-1|-|TRBJ1-1
CASSRTGILRNTEAFF
TGTGCCAGCAGTAGGACAGGGATATTAAGGAACACTGAAGCTTTCTTT
>-|TRBV20-1|many|TRBJ2-7
CSASRLHEQYF
TGCAGTGCTAGTCGCCTACACGAGCAGTACTTC
>-|TRBV20-1|many|TRBJ1-5
CSARDGGQPQHF
TGCAGTGCTAGAGATGGGGGTCAGCCCCAGCATTTT
>-|TRBV20-1|few|TRBJ2-3
CSANPLSADTQYF
TGCAGTGCTAATCCCCTATCGGCAGATACGCAGTATTTT
>-|TRBV20-1|-|TRBJ1-4
CSALGGASNEKLFF
TGCAGTGCTCTGGGCGGGGCTAGTAATGAAAAACTGTTTTTT
>TRBD1|TRBV20-1|many|TRBJ2-5
CSSPDRLRETQYF
TGCAGTTCCCCGGACAGGCTGAGAGAGACCCAGTACTTC
>TRBD1|TRBV6-5|few|TRBJ1-1
CASSYSAGGWTEAFF
TGTGCCAGCAGTTACTCGGCAGGGGGCTGGACTGAAGCTTTCTTT
>-|TRBV10-3|-|TRBJ1-3
CAISESKGGYRSGNTIYF
TGTGCCATCAGTGAGTCGAAGGGGGGGTACCGCTCTGGAAACACCATATATTTT
>-|TRBV6-2/TRBV6-3|many|TRBJ2-2
CASSYLSGGELFF
TGTGCCAGCAGTTACCTCAGCGGGGGGGAGCTGTTTTTT
>-|TRBV28|few|TRBJ2-7
CASRVRGDEQYF
TGTGCCAGCAGGGTCAGGGGTGACGAGCAGTACTTC
>-|TRBV7-2|many|TRBJ1-4
CASSLQGWPNEKLFF
TGTGCCAGCAGCTTACAGGGCTGGCCTAATGAAAAACTGTTTTTT
>TRBD1|TRBV20-1|many|TRBJ1-6
CSSTPRGTGGWAPLHF
TGCAGCTCCACTCCCAGAGGGACAGGGGGCTGGGCACCCCTCCACTTT
>TRBD1|TRBV5-1|many|TRBJ2-1
CASSSSLTGGSGEQFF
TGCGCCAGCAGCTCCTCCTTGACAGGGGGGAGTGGAGAGCAGTTCTTC
>-|TRBV6-6|many|TRBJ2-7
CASSYVPDGRYEQYF
TGTGCCAGCAGTTACGTCCCGGATGGTAGGTACGAGCAGTACTTC
>TRBD2|TRBV7-2|many|TRBJ2-1
CASSFPTSVSSYNEQFF
TGTGCCAGCAGCTTCCCTACTAGCGTAAGCTCCTACAATGAGCAGTTCTTC
>-|TRBV20-1|many|TRBJ1-1
CSARAQWGTEAFF
TGCAGTGCTCGGGCCCAGTGGGGCACTGAAGCTTTCTTT
>-|TRBV29-1|-|TRBJ2-6
CSVDKGNVLTF
TGCAGCGTGGACAAGGGCAACGTCCTGACTTTC
>-|TRBV6-5|-|TRBJ1-1
CASSYRSGGNTEAFF
TGTGCCAGCAGTTACCGGTCGGGTGGAAACACTGAAGCTTTCTTT
>TRBD1|TRBV28|many|TRBJ2-3
CASRVFGDRLTDTQYF
TGTGCCAGCAGGGTATTTGGGGACAGGCTCACAGATACGCAGTATTTT
>TRBD1|TRBV14|many|TRBJ2-3
CASSLKDRGRDTQYF
TGTGCCAGCAGCCTGAAGGACAGGGGGAGAGATACGCAGTATTTT
>-|TRBV7-9|many|TRBJ2-1
CASSPPDGYNEQFF
TGTGCCAGCAGCCCGCCGGACGGCTACAATGAGCAGTTCTTC